A selection of T cell receptor beta chains follows, all from one sample in a study of patients and donors after allogeneic stem cell transplantation. TCRdb processed the RT-PCR reads anew with MiXCR; each CDR3 protein has one entry. The table includes 110,000 or so distinct CDR3 sequences, approximately 40% detected once. Sample: blood, either unsorted or a sorted T cell fraction (not recorded which). The receptors were gathered from a human donor who was either an allogeneic HSCT recipient or a stem cell or donor lymphocyte infusion donor (not recorded which). It is not recorded whose cells these are; they may come from a transplant donor. CDR3s include the opening cysteine and the closing phenylalanine or tryptophan. Fields, in order: J gene, V gene, D gene, clone size, CDR3 protein, CDR3 DNA. D genes are given only for firm matches. Expanded clones are given a class, and other clones once, few, many or no size at all.

J: TRBJ2-5
V: TRBV4-2
D: .
size: .
CDR3: CASSQEGTPGSETQYF
DNA: TGTGCCAGCAGCCAAGAAGGGACCCCAGGATCAGAGACCCAGTACTTC

J: TRBJ1-3
V: TRBV6-2/TRBV6-3
D: .
size: few
CDR3: CASSSRSSGNTIYF
DNA: TGTGCCAGCAGTTCCCGGTCATCTGGAAACACCATATATTTT

J: TRBJ2-1
V: TRBV7-9
D: .
size: few
CDR3: CASSSLSRNEQFF
DNA: TGTGCCAGCAGCTCACTATCTAGGAATGAGCAGTTCTTC

J: TRBJ2-2
V: TRBV13
D: .
size: .
CDR3: CASSFGGTPNTGELFF
DNA: TGTGCCAGCAGCTTTGGAGGGACCCCGAACACCGGGGAGCTGTTTTTT

J: TRBJ2-2
V: TRBV7-9
D: .
size: few
CDR3: CASSPKGGELFF
DNA: TGTGCCAGCAGCCCAAAGGGGGGGGAGCTGTTTTTT

J: TRBJ2-7
V: TRBV20-1
D: TRBD2
size: once
CDR3: CSAHGTSGYEQYF
DNA: TGCAGTGCCCACGGGACTAGCGGCTACGAGCAGTACTTC

J: TRBJ1-4
V: TRBV7-3
D: .
size: .
CDR3: CASSPGRDANEKLFF
DNA: TGTGCCAGCAGCCCAGGCAGGGATGCAAATGAAAAACTGTTTTTT

J: TRBJ1-3
V: TRBV4-1
D: TRBD1
size: .
CDR3: CASSPTQGAENTIYF
DNA: TGCGCCAGCAGCCCAACTCAGGGGGCGGAAAACACCATATATTTT

J: TRBJ2-3
V: TRBV29-1
D: .
size: .
CDR3: CSVPFRDSTDTQYF
DNA: TGCAGCGTTCCATTCCGGGACAGCACAGATACGCAGTATTTT

J: TRBJ1-4
V: TRBV6-6
D: .
size: medium-sized
CDR3: CASSYKTARADEKLFF
DNA: TGTGCCAGCAGTTACAAGACCGCCCGGGCAGATGAAAAACTGTTTTTT

J: TRBJ1-5
V: TRBV12-3/TRBV12-4
D: TRBD1
size: .
CDR3: CASSPRRGQGARSNQPQHF
DNA: TGTGCCAGCAGTCCGCGTAGGGGACAGGGGGCGCGGAGCAATCAGCCCCAGCATTTT

J: TRBJ2-1
V: TRBV11-2
D: .
size: .
CDR3: CASSRYNEQFF
DNA: TGTGCCAGCAGCCGTTACAATGAGCAGTTCTTC

J: TRBJ2-1
V: TRBV4-2
D: TRBD2
size: .
CDR3: CASSQSEGLATYNEQFF
DNA: TGTGCCAGCAGCCAGTCCGAGGGACTAGCGACTTACAATGAGCAGTTCTTC

J: TRBJ1-2
V: TRBV19
D: .
size: once
CDR3: CASSIGSRGAFADGYTF
DNA: TGTGCCAGTAGTATAGGGAGCAGGGGCGCTTTCGCTGATGGCTACACCTTC

J: TRBJ2-7
V: TRBV20-1
D: TRBD1
size: few
CDR3: CSARRDSYEQYF
DNA: TGCAGTGCTAGAAGGGACAGCTACGAGCAGTACTTC

J: TRBJ1-1
V: TRBV20-1
D: TRBD1
size: few
CDR3: CSARGTGNTEAFF
DNA: TGCAGTGCTAGGGGGACAGGGAATACTGAAGCTTTCTTT

J: TRBJ1-2
V: TRBV6-5
D: .
size: .
CDR3: CASSQDRGDGYTF
DNA: TGTGCCAGCAGTCAAGACAGAGGAGATGGCTACACCTTC

J: TRBJ1-1
V: TRBV5-1
D: .
size: .
CDR3: CASRGSLSNTEAFF
DNA: TGCGCCAGCAGGGGCAGCCTCTCGAACACTGAAGCTTTCTTT

J: TRBJ2-4
V: TRBV20-1
D: .
size: many
CDR3: CSAGYRDVKNIQYF
DNA: TGCAGTGCTGGGTACAGGGACGTCAAAAACATTCAGTACTTC

J: TRBJ2-5
V: TRBV7-2
D: .
size: few
CDR3: CASSFMGRQETQYF
DNA: TGTGCCAGCAGCTTTATGGGCAGACAAGAGACCCAGTACTTC